The 14 T cell receptor beta chains below come from one sample, sequenced in a study of cytomegalovirus exposure and HLA in healthy donors. The PCR was carried out with 60 Vbeta primers and 13 Jbeta primers. Profiling relied on immunoSEQ multiplex PCR, and the TCRdb table lists in-frame clones only, not all of them. The table has roughly 150,000 clones, about 88% seen once; the top ten hold 2% to 2.5%. Sequencing was carried out using PBMCs. These receptors were obtained from a woman younger than 30 in good health and CMV-seronegative.

The chain is built from TRBV4-1 and TRBJ1-5; D is uncertain. The germline V gene encodes CDR1 MGHRA and CDR2 YSYEKL. The length of the CDR3 is 14 residues. The V end was cut by 1 base, the J end by 5 bases, with 9 bases between. This chain's CDR3 is CASSQVTIDQPQHF. CDR3 coding DNA: TGCGCCAGCAGCCAAGTCACCATAGATCAGCCCCAGCATTTT.

This clone was seen once. V and J are TRBV4-3 and TRBJ1-4, with D perhaps matching TRBD1 (6 bases). Germline loops: CDR1 LGHNA, CDR2 YSLEER. Trimming took off 1 base at V and 5 bases at J, with 8 bases between the two ends. The CDR3 totals 14 residues. CDR3 amino acids: CASSQGGQNEKLFF. For the CDR3, the DNA is TGCGCCAGCAGCCAAGGAGGACAGAATGAAAAACTGTTTTTT.

This sequence joins TRBV2 and TRBJ2-3; 12 nucleotides match TRBD2. The CDR3 runs 18 residues. Unmatched junction bases numbered 12, after V lost 6 bases and J lost 2 bases. Germline values: CDR1 SNHLY, CDR2 FYNNEI. CDR3 coding DNA: TGTGCCAGCAGGGGGCCGGCTAGCGGGGGGGAAAACACAGATACGCAGTATTTT. Translating it yields CASRGPASGGENTDTQYF.

As regards this clone: Additional DNA sequences in this sample encode the identical CDR3. The gene calls are TRBV2 and TRBJ2-1; D uncertain. Between the trimmed V and J ends, which lost 8 bases and 9 bases, there was a span of 14 bases. There are 12 residues in the CDR3. Germline CDR1 and CDR2: SNHLY and FYNNEI. The CDR3 loop is CASAPLGSEQFF. DNA of the CDR3: TGTGCCAGCGCCCCCCTGGGCAGTGAGCAGTTCTTC.

The chain is built from TRBV19 and TRBJ1-5, with TRBD1 matching over 7 bases. The CDR3 extends over 16 amino acids. From germline, CDR1 is LNHDA and CDR2 SQIVND (reference sequence). J gave up 2 bases and V 3 bases, and 7 bases lay outside the gene matches. CDR3 bases: TGTGCCAGTAGTATCGTAGGGGGCTCTGGCAATCAGCCCCAGCATTTT. Its translation: CASSIVGGSGNQPQHF.

A word on this clone: Additional DNA sequences in this sample encode the identical CDR3. The gene calls are TRBV9 and TRBJ2-1; D uncertain. The CDR3 runs to 13 residues. V lost 2 bases to trimming and J lost 4 bases, with 7 bases between them. Germline V gene data show CDR1 as SGDLS and CDR2 as YYNGEE. CDR3: CASSVALYNEQFF. The CDR3 bases are TGTGCCAGCAGCGTCGCCCTATACAATGAGCAGTTCTTC.

The rearrangement joins TRBV19 to TRBJ2-3; 7 bases are shared with TRBD1. Trimming at V came to 6 bases and at J to 0 bases, leaving 6 bases not matched to a gene. The CDR3 totals 15 residues. Germline CDR1 is LNHDA and CDR2 is SQIVND (reference sequence). For the CDR3, the DNA is TGTGCCAGTAGATTACAGGGGATGAGCACAGATACGCAGTATTTT. Encoded protein: CASRLQGMSTDTQYF.

This clone was found once. J is TRBJ2-5 and V is TRBV18; 14 bases map to TRBD2. With V trimmed by 3 bases and J by 5 bases, 2 bases remained unmatched. The CDR3 is made up of 15 amino acids. Germline loops: CDR1 KGHSH, CDR2 LQKENI. The DNA of the CDR3 is TGTGCCAGCTCACCCAGGACTAGCGGGGGGGAGACCCAGTACTTC. Protein sequence: CASSPRTSGGETQYF.

The chain carries TRBV9 and TRBJ2-5; D gene ambiguous. Germline CDR1 SGDLS, CDR2 YYNGEE. The CDR3 totals 14 residues. Trimming removed 0 bases from V and 2 bases from J, with 8 bases in between. The CDR3 protein is CASSVAPIQETQYF. The CDR3 DNA follows: TGTGCCAGCAGCGTAGCCCCTATACAAGAGACCCAGTACTTC. Supplemented by reference TRBV9 and TRBJ2-5, the full variable domain reads DSGVTQTPKHLITATGQRVTLRCSPRSGDLSVYWYQQSLDQGLQFLIQYYNGEERAKGNILERFSAQQFPDLHSELNLSSLELGDSALYFCASSVAPIQETQYFGPGTRLLVL.

The genes are TRBV15 and TRBJ2-7, with no clear D. The CDR3 spans 13 residues. Deletions cut 5 bases from V and 1 base from J, with 9 bases between. Germline loops: CDR1 LNHNV, CDR2 YYDKDF (reference sequence). This CDR3 is CATSLGDSYEQYF. The CDR3 nucleotides are TGTGCCACCAGCCTAGGAGATTCCTACGAGCAGTACTTC.

The J gene is TRBJ2-7, the V gene TRBV21-1; no check of the table's D call, TRBD2, against the DNA was made. TRBV21-1 is a pseudogene locus. The CDR3 is 16 amino acids. Here the CDR3 DNA reads TGTGCCAGCAGCTGCGGCCTAGCGGGAGAATGCTACGAGCAGTACTTC. Its translation is CASSCGLAGECYEQYF.

The chain's CDR3 is CASSEDTSPFNYGYTF. The DNA for the CDR3 is TGTGCCAGCAGCGAGGACACCTCACCGTTTAACTATGGCTACACCTTC. The V call is TRBV2, the J call TRBJ1-2; tentatively, D is TRBD1 (5 bases). V lost 6 bases and J 1 base, leaving 18 bases between the germline ends. The CDR3 consists of 16 residues. Germline CDR1 and CDR2: SNHLY and FYNNEI.

The V gene is TRBV4-2, the J gene TRBJ2-1, with D perhaps matching TRBD2 (6 bases). The germline CDR1 and CDR2 sequences are LGHNA and YNFKEQ. The CDR3 has 16 amino acids. Trimming took 3 bases from V and 0 from J, leaving 12 bases between them. The CDR3 loop is CASSQHSGSSYNEQFF. The CDR3 DNA reads as TGTGCCAGCAGCCAGCATAGCGGCAGCTCCTACAATGAGCAGTTCTTC.

The gene calls are TRBV30 and TRBJ1-2; D gene ambiguous. Per germline, CDR1 GTSNPN and CDR2 SVGIG (reference sequence). The ends were cut back, 4 bases at V and 2 bases at J, with 11 bases in the middle. This CDR3 comprises 13 residues. The CDR3 region is CAWNAPRNYGYTF. The CDR3 region has the DNA TGTGCCTGGAATGCCCCTCGGAACTATGGCTACACCTTC. Drawing the rest from reference TRBV30 and TRBJ1-2, the complete variable domain is SQTIHQWPATLVQPVGSPLSLECTVEGTSNPNLYWYRQAAGRGLQLLFYSVGIGQISSEVPQNLSASRPQDRQFILSSKKLLLSDSGFYLCAWNAPRNYGYTFGSGTRLTVV.